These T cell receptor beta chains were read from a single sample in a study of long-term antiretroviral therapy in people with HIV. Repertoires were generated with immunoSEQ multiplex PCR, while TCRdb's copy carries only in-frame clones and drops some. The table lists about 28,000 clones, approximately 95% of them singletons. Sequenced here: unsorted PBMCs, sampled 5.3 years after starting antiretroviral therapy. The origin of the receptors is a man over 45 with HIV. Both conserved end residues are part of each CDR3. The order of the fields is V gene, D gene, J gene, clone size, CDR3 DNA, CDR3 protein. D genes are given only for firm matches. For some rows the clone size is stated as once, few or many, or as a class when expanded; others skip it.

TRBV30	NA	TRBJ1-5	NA	TGTGCCTGTCGTCGGATCGGTAGCAATCAGCCCCAGCATTTT	CACRRIGSNQPQHF
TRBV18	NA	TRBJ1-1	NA	TGTGCCAGCTCACCGACTCTGAACACTGAAGCTTTCTTT	CASSPTLNTEAFF
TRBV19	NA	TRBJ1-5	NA	TGTGCCAGTAGCCCCCTCCGAGGGCTGGGGAGCAATCAGCCCCAGCATTTT	CASSPLRGLGSNQPQHF
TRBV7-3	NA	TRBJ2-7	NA	TGTGCCAGCAGCCTCGAGAGACTTCGGTCCGAGCAGTACTTC	CASSLERLRSEQYF
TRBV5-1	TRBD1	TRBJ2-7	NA	TGCGCCAGCAGCTTGGCGTGGACAGGGGGGATCAACGAGCAGTACTTC	CASSLAWTGGINEQYF
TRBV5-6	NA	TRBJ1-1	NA	TGTGCCAGCAGCTTGGAGGTGACTGAAGCTTTCTTT	CASSLEVTEAFF
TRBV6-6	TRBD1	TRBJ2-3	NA	TGTGCCAGCAGTTACTCCGGGACAGGGGCAGATACGCAGTATTTT	CASSYSGTGADTQYF
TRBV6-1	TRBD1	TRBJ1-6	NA	TGTGCCAGCAGCCCAGGACAGGGGCGAGATTCACCCCTCCACTTT	CASSPGQGRDSPLHF
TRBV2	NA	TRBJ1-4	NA	TGTGCCAGCGAGCTATCAACTAATGAAAAACTGTTTTTT	CASELSTNEKLFF
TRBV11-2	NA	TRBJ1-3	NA	TGTGCCAGCAGCCCAACTCAGGGAACTGGAAACACCATATATTTT	CASSPTQGTGNTIYF
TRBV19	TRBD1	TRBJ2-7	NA	TGTGCCAGTAGTATACAAGGGACAGGGGTCTACGAGCAGTACTTC	CASSIQGTGVYEQYF
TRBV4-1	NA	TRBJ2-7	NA	TGCGCCAGCAGCCCAAGTCGAGGGGAATCCTACGAGCAGTACTTC	CASSPSRGESYEQYF
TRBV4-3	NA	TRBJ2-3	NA	TGCGCCAGCAGCCAAGATCCCCCGTATACGACGCAGTATTTT	CASSQDPPYTTQYF
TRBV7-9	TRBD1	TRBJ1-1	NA	TGTGCCAGCAGTTTGACAGGGCTGAACACTGAAGCTTTCTTT	CASSLTGLNTEAFF
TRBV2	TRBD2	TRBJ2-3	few	TGTGCCAGCAGCCTGACTAGCGGGGGACTTAGCACAGATACGCAGTATTTT	CASSLTSGGLSTDTQYF
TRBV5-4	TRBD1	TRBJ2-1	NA	TGTGCCAGCAGCTCGGGGACAGGGGTCTCCTACAATGAGCAGTTCTTC	CASSSGTGVSYNEQFF
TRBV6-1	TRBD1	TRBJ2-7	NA	TGTGCCAGCAGTGGCGGGACAGGGGAGTCCTACGAGCAGTACTTC	CASSGGTGESYEQYF
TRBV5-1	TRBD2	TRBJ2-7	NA	TGCGCCAGCAGCCGGTCTAGCGGGGGGTTCGAGCAGTACTTC	CASSRSSGGFEQYF
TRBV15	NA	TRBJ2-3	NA	TGTGCCACCAGCAGAGCAGGGGTGGTGACAGATACGCAGTATTTT	CATSRAGVVTDTQYF
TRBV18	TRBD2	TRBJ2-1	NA	TGTGCCAGCTCACCGCTAGCGGGGGGTAGAAATGAGCAGTTCTTC	CASSPLAGGRNEQFF